This TCR beta chain emerged from a study of shared clonotypes between healthy human individuals. Study outcomes and limitations: Naive subsets tended to show greater estimated richness than memory subsets. In a handful of donors, around 5% of naive CD4 clonotypes appeared in common.

Regarding this clone: What it binds is not known.

The CDR3 sequence is 15 residues long. The V segment lost 4 bases and the J segment 6 bases; nucleotides outside the gene matches: 8. Germline values: CDR1 MNHEY, CDR2 SMNVEV (reference sequence). At deep level, the assay was performed. In the authors' workflow: Because ImmunoSEQ provided only junction sequences with no quality scores, the filtering differed. The data were produced by immunoSEQ multiplex PCR, yet TCRdb's version contains in-frame clones alone and is incomplete. For V, J and clone size, that table is used; D and trimming come from the DNA. The sample lists 2 million to 2.5 million clones; under 97% were seen once.

This TCR derives from a man between 18 and 29 years old in good health. The chain combines TRBV27 with TRBJ2-1; TRBD1 matches at 8 bases. The sequencing sample was made of naive CD4+ T cells sorted from blood. Subset denoted: CD45RA+ positively selected. CDR3 nucleotide sequence: TGTGCCAGCAGTTCGAGGGACAGGTTAGCCAATGAGCAGTTCTTC. Translation: CASSSRDRLANEQFF.